This paragraph reports one TCR beta chain. What it binds is not known. The trim removed 2 bases at V and 10 bases at J, leaving 6 bases unmatched. Looked up from germline, CDR1 is LGHNA and CDR2 is YSLEER. This CDR3 comprises 13 residues. Libraries were prepared by immunoSEQ multiplex PCR; TCRdb keeps only in-frame clonotypes and omits some of them. The data contain about 19,000 clones, around 86% of them seen just once; the ten biggest clones take up 20% to 30%. These data originate in a study of radiotherapy plus CTLA-4 blockade in lung cancer. The overall study: There were objective responses in roughly a sixth of patients, and around 30% had disease control.

Regarding the study as a whole: Clones derived from tumor TCRs expanded in blood after radiotherapy plus ipilimumab. It was early blood T cell clone dynamics, with interferon-beta, that reportedly best predicted response.

The source is a human donor with non-small cell lung cancer whose response to radiotherapy plus ipilimumab could not be evaluated. Sequenced here: peripheral blood, sampled from a patient treated with radiotherapy plus ipilimumab. The chain is built from TRBV4-3 and TRBJ1-1; 8 positions agree with TRBD1. The CDR3 DNA follows: TGCGCCAGCAGCCAACAGGGGGCTAGGGGAGCTTTCTTT. This gives the protein CASSQQGARGAFF.